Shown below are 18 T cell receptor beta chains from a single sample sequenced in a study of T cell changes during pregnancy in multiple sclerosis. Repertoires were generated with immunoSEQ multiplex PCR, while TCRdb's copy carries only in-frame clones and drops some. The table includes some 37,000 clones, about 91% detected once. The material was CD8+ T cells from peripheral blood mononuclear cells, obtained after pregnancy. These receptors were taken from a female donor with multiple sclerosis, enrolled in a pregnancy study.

For the CDR3, the DNA is TGTGCCAGCAGTTCCGGGACAGGAATAGCTGAGCAGTTCTTC. Protein sequence: CASSSGTGIAEQFF. The rearrangement joins TRBV27 to TRBJ2-1; 8 positions match TRBD1. The CDR3 has 14 amino acids. The ends lost 4 bases at V and 9 bases at J; junction bases unmatched: 8. In germline, CDR1 is MNHEY, CDR2 SMNVEV (reference sequence).

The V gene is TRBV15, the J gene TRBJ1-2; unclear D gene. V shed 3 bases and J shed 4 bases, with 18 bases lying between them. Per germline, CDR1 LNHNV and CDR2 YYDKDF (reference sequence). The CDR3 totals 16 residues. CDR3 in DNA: TGTGCCACCAGCAGGAACCCTTCACAGAACGGCTATGGCTACACCTTC. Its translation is CATSRNPSQNGYGYTF.

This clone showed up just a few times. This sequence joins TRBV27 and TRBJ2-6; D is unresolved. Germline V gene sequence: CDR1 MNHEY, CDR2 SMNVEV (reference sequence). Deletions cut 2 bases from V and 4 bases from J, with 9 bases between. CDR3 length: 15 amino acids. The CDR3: CASSLSMHGANVLTF. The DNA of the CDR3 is TGTGCCAGCAGTTTAAGCATGCACGGGGCCAACGTCCTGACTTTC.

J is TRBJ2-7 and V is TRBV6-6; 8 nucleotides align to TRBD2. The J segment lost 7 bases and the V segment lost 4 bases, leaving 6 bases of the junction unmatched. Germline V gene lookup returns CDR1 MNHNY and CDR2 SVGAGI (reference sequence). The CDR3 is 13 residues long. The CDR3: CASSSGLAWEQYF. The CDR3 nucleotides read TGTGCCAGCAGTTCAGGACTAGCTTGGGAGCAGTACTTC.

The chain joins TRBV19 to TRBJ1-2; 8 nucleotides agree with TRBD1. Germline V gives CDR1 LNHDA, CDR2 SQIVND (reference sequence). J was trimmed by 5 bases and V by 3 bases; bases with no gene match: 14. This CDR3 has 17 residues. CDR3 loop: CASSIRQGANVRYGYTF. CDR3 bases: TGTGCCAGTAGTATCCGGCAGGGGGCTAACGTGAGATATGGCTACACCTTC.

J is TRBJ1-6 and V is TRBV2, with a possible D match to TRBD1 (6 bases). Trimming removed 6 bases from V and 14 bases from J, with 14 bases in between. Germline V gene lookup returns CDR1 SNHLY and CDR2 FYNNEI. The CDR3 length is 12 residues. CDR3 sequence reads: CASSGTKASLHF. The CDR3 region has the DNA TGTGCCAGCAGCGGGACAAAGGCTTCCCTCCACTTT. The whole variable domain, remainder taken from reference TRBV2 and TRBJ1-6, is EPEVTQTPSHQVTQMGQEVILRCVPISNHLYFYWYRQILGQKVEFLVSFYNNEISEKSEIFDDQFSVERPDGSNFTLKIRSTKLEDSAMYFCASSGTKASLHFGNGTRLTVT.

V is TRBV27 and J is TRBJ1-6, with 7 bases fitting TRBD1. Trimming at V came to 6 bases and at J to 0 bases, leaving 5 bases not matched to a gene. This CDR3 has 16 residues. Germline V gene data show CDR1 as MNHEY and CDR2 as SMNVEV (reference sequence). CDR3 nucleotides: TGTGCCAGCAGCTTACGACAGGGCTCCTATAATTCACCCCTCCACTTT. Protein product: CASSLRQGSYNSPLHF.

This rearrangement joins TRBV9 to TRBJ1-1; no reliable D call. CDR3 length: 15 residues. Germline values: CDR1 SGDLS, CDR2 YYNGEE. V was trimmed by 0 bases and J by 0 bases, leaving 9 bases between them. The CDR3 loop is CASSVEAAMNTEAFF. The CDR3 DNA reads TGTGCCAGCAGCGTAGAGGCGGCTATGAACACTGAAGCTTTCTTT.

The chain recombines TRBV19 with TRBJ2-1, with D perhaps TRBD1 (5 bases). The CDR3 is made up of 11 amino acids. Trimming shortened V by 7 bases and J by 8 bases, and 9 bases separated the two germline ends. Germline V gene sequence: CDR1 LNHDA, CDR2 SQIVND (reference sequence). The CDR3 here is CASMGLHEQFF. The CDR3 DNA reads TGTGCCAGTATGGGGCTACATGAGCAGTTCTTC.

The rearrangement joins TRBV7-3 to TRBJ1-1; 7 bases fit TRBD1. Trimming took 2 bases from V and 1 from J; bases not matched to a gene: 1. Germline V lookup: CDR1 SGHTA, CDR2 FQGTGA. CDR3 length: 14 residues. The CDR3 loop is CASSLGTANTEAFF. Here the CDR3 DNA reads TGTGCCAGCAGCTTAGGGACAGCGAACACTGAAGCTTTCTTT.

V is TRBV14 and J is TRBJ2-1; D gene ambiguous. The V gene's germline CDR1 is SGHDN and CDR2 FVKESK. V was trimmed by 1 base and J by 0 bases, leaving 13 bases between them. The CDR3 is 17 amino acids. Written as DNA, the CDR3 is TGTGCCAGCAGCCAAGCCCCCCAAACGAGCTCCTACAATGAGCAGTTCTTC. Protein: CASSQAPQTSSYNEQFF.

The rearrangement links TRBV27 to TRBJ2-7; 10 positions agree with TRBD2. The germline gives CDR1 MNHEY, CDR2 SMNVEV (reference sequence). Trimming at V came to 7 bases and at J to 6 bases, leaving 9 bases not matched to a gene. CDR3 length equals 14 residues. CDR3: CASKLLAGALEQYF. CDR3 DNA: TGTGCCAGCAAACTGCTAGCGGGAGCTCTCGAGCAGTACTTC.

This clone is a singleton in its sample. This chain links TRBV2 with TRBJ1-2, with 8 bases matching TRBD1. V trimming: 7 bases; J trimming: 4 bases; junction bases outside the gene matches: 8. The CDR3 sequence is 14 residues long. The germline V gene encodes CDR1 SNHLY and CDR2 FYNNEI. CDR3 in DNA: TGTGCCAGCATCCTGGACAGGGCTGCCTATGGCTACACCTTC. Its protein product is CASILDRAAYGYTF.

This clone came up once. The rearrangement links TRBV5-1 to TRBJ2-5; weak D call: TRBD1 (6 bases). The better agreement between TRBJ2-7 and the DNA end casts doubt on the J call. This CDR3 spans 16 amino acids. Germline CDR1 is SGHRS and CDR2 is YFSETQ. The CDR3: CASSLPPDRKDNEQYF. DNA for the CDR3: TGCGCCAGCAGCCTGCCCCCCGACAGGAAAGACAACGAGCAGTACTTC.

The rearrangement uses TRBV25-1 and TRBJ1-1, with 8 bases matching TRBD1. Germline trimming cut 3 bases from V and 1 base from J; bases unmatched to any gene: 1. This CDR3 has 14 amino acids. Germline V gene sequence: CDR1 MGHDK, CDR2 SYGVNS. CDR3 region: CASSEDRENTEAFF. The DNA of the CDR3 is TGTGCCAGCAGTGAGGACAGGGAGAACACTGAAGCTTTCTTT.

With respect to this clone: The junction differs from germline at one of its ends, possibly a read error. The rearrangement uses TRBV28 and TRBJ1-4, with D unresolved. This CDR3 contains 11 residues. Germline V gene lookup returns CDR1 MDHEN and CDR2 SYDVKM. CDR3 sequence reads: CASSRGKKLFF. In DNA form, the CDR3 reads TGTGCCAGCAGTAGAGGGAAAAAGCTGTTTTTT.

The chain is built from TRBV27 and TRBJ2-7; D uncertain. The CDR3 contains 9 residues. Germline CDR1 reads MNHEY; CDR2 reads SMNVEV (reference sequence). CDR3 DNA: TGTGCTGCGGCGGACGAGCAGTACTTC. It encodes CAAADEQYF.

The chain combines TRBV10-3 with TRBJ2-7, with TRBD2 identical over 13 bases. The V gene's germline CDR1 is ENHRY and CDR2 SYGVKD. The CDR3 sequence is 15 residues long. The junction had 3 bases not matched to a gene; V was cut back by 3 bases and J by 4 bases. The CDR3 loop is CAISERTSGSYEQYF. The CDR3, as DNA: TGTGCCATCAGTGAACGGACTAGCGGGAGTTACGAGCAGTACTTC.